This T cell receptor (beta chain) stems from a study of tumor and adjacent non-tumor tissue in lung cancer. Study details: Stage I to III disease affected 9 to 10 men and 5 women aged roughly 31 to 85. Each sample yielded a few million productive TCRbeta reads on average. General study findings and limits: Compared with tumor, normal lung showed significantly lower TCR diversity.

The library came from three nested PCR rounds adapted from ARM-PCR protocols. TCRdb recomputed calls from the multiplex PCR reads with MiXCR, one row per CDR3 protein. This table holds 60,000 to 90,000 distinct CDR3 sequences, approximately 71% found once. In its sample, this clonotype was seen many times. As yet, its antigen is unknown. The CDR3 has 15 residues. Germline CDR1 and CDR2: MNHEY and SVGEGT. With 2 bases removed from V and 2 bases from J, the gap between germline ends came to 10 bases. The template was RNA from unsorted bulk tissue. This non-tumor lung sample came from over 3 cm beyond the tumor edge.

Sequenced: distant non-tumor lung tissue. The V call is TRBV6-2 or TRBV6-3, the J call TRBJ1-5; perhaps TRBD1 as D (5 bases). The sequence came from a woman aged 45 to 65 with non-small cell lung cancer. The CDR3 DNA follows: TGTGCCAGCAGTTACGCGGGGGGTGGCAATCAGCCCCAGCATTTT. It encodes CASSYAGGGNQPQHF.